The clone carrying this T cell receptor (beta chain) has only a few counts. The target antigen is unknown. Researchers built TCR beta libraries using quantitative 5'-RACE with molecular barcodes. MiXCR, run by TCRdb on the 5' RACE reads, gives a single entry per CDR3 protein. The table includes 350,000 to 550,000 distinct CDR3 sequences, roughly 25% detected once. The sample is drawn from a study of CD8 T cells in ankylosing spondylitis. General study findings and limits: One TCR beta motif, made up of under ten highly homologous variants, appeared characteristic of ankylosing spondylitis blood. CD8+ cells made up the disease-linked clones, which were relatively rare in peripheral blood.

The CDR3 sequence is 14 residues long. The V gene's germline CDR1 is SQVTM and CDR2 ANQGSEA. V was shortened by 4 bases and J by 0 bases, with 9 bases between the two germline ends. The chain joins TRBV29-1 to TRBJ2-2; D gene unclear. The sample was blood, either unsorted or a sorted T cell fraction (not recorded which). The sequence came from a male donor with ankylosing spondylitis. The CDR3, as DNA: TGCAGCGTTGTAGGAGCAACGAACACCGGGGAGCTGTTTTTT. Protein product: CSVVGATNTGELFF.